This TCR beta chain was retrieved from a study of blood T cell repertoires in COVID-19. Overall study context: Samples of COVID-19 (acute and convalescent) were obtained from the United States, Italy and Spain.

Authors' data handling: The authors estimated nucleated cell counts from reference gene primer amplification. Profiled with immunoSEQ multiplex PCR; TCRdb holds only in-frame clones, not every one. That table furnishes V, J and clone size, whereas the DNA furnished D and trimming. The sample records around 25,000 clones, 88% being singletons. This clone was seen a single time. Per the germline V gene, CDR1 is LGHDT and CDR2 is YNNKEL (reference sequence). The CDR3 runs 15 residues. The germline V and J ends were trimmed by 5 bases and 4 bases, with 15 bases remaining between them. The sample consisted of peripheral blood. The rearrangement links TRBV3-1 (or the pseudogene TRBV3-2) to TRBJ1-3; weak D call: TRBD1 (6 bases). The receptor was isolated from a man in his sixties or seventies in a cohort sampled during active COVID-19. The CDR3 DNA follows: TGTGCCAGCAGCGTAGACAGGTTCTCGGGAAACACCATATATTTT. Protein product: CASSVDRFSGNTIYF.